One and the same sample provided the 16 T cell receptor beta chains below, sequenced in a study of tumor-infiltrating lymphocytes in primary liver carcinoma. Total RNA (roughly 530 ng) served as template for TCR beta cDNA synthesis primed by a constant-region primer. A slightly modified ARM-PCR protocol with three nested multiplex PCR rounds produced these TCR beta libraries. For approximately 10 cycles apiece, the opening two PCR rounds ran with TRBV1-TRBV30 forward primers and a C-beta reverse primer. In TCRdb, the multiplex PCR reads were re-called with MiXCR into one record per CDR3 protein. The sample has around 81,000 distinct CDR3 sequences, 70% to 80% seen once. Co-extraction of both nucleic acids (RNA and DNA) used roughly 18-34 mg of unsorted bulk tissue. The sequenced sample was liver tumor tissue from sampling region 4. This sample's subset: tumor region T4, right-lateral pole. These receptors were collected from a woman aged 55 to 70 with primary liver carcinoma and hepatitis B virus infection.

This clonotype was seen many times. V gene TRBV6-6 combines with J gene TRBJ2-5, with 9 bases identical to TRBD1. J gave up 5 bases and V 5 bases, and 9 bases lay outside the gene matches. This CDR3 has 15 residues. Germline lookup yields CDR1 MNHNY and CDR2 SVGAGI (reference sequence). The CDR3 region is CASSPGQGWRETQYF. The DNA for the CDR3 is TGTGCCAGCAGTCCTGGACAGGGGTGGAGGGAGACCCAGTACTTC.

In this sample, this clonotype turned up once. One end of the junction is discordant with germline, which a read error may explain. This chain links TRBV28 with TRBJ2-1, with 7 bases matching TRBD2. CDR3 length equals 18 residues. Germline assignment: CDR1 MDHEN and CDR2 SYDVKM. CDR3 sequence reads: CTSRLWGGRSRSYNEQLF. CDR3 coding DNA: TGTACCAGCCGACTCTGGGGGGGACGGTCTAGGTCCTACAATGAGCAGCTCTTC.

As for this clonotype: The junction and the germline gene differ at one end; a read error may be behind it. This chain links TRBV11-2 with TRBJ2-7; no clear D gene. The CDR3 loop spans 12 amino acids. Germline V gene data show CDR1 as SGHAT and CDR2 as FQNNGV. The CDR3 here is CASSPGRYKQYF. In nucleotides, the CDR3 is TGTGCCAGCAGTCCCGGGCGCTACAAGCAGTACTTC.

As regards this clonotype: One junction end disagrees with the germline gene, perhaps due to a read error. J is TRBJ1-1 and V is TRBV4-1, with D hard to call. The CDR3 consists of 14 residues. CDR1 MGHRA and CDR2 YSYEKL come from the germline V gene. The DNA of the CDR3 is TGCACCAGCAGCCAAGTCCGCGGGCAGCCAGAAGCCTTCTTT. Amino acid sequence: CTSSQVRGQPEAFF.

This clonotype was found many times. This chain uses TRBV28 with TRBJ1-6, with D uncertain. Germline CDR1 is MDHEN and CDR2 is SYDVKM. The CDR3 is 13 amino acids. Trimming left V 8 bases short and J 10 bases short, with 15 bases between. The CDR3 region has the DNA TGTGCCAGCGACGGGTATCTAGAATCACCCCTCCACTTT. This codes for CASDGYLESPLHF.

This clonotype appeared many times. This chain uses TRBV4-1 with TRBJ2-7; D uncertain. Germline CDR1 and CDR2: MGHRA and YSYEKL. V was trimmed by 0 bases and J by 7 bases, leaving 19 bases between them. CDR3 size: 16 residues. The CDR3 nucleotides read TGCGCCAGCAGCCAAGATTTCACGGGTTTGGGCGTGGAGCAGTACTTC. It translates to CASSQDFTGLGVEQYF.

This clonotype turned up a few times. One end of the junction does not line up with germline, which may come from a read error. V gene TRBV11-2 combines with J gene TRBJ2-3, with D unresolved. Looked up from germline, CDR1 is SGHAT and CDR2 is FQNNGV. The CDR3 is 13 residues long. CDR3 in amino acids: CASSLLVTDTRYF. The CDR3 DNA reads TGTGCCAGTAGCCTCCTCGTCACAGATACGCGGTATTTT. Supplemented by reference TRBV11-2 and TRBJ2-3, the full variable domain reads EAGVAQSPRYKIIEKRQSVAFWCNPISGHATLYWYQQILGQGPKLLIQFQNNGVVDDSQLPKDRFSAERLKGVDSTLKIQPAKLEDSAVYLCASSLLVTDTRYFGPGTRLTVL.

DNA for the CDR3: TGTGCCACCGTAGCGGGAGAGACCAACAATGAGCAGTTCTTC. This encodes CATVAGETNNEQFF. The chain uses TRBV6-2 or TRBV6-3 and TRBJ2-1; TRBD2 aligns across 9 bases. The CDR3 is 14 amino acids. CDR1 is MNHEY and CDR2 is SVGEGT in the germline V gene. V dropped 10 bases and J dropped 5; count of bases not matched to a gene: 9.

The rearrangement links TRBV18 to TRBJ2-2, with 8 bases lining up with TRBD2. CDR1 is KGHSH and CDR2 is LQKENI in the germline V gene. Trimming cost V 1 base and J 4 bases; bases outside gene matches: 8. This CDR3 is 17 amino acids long. This CDR3 is CASSPLLEAGVTGELFF. As DNA, the CDR3 is TGTGCCAGCTCACCACTCTTAGAAGCGGGAGTCACCGGGGAGCTGTTTTTT.

In this sample, this clonotype turned up once. The junction differs from germline at one of its ends, possibly a read error. The V and J genes are TRBV11-2 and TRBJ1-2; maybe TRBD1 (5 bases). CDR3 length: 16 residues. Germline assignment: CDR1 SGHAT and CDR2 FQNNGV. CDR3 sequence (DNA): TGTGCCGGCAGCCTCGGAACACAGGAGGGGTTCTATGGCTACACCTTC. Translating it yields CAGSLGTQEGFYGYTF.

Worth noting for this clonotype: A much more abundant neighbour one base away suggests this may be a read error. The CDR3 does not close with the conserved phenylalanine or tryptophan, likely indicating a read error. The V gene is TRBV6-6, the J gene TRBJ1-3; 8 bases fit TRBD1. The junction had 7 bases not matched to a gene; V was cut back by 5 bases and J by 7 bases. Germline V CDR1 and CDR2: MNHNY, SVGAGI (reference sequence). The CDR3 spans 14 residues. Here the CDR3 reads CASSQGQAVNTIYS. Here the CDR3 DNA reads TGTGCCAGCAGTCAGGGACAGGCGGTCAACACCATATATTCT.

This clonotype showed up just once. As the CDR3 is not closed by the conserved phenylalanine or tryptophan, this likely results from a read error. No DNA is shown, since the ends of the CDR3 on it are uncertain; the CDR3 is the one TCRdb lists. This chain connects TRBV11-2 to TRBJ2-7. The germline V gene encodes CDR1 SGHAT and CDR2 FQNNGV. Counting both end residues, the CDR3 totals 14 amino acids. CDR3 protein: CVSSYNKNSYEQYS.

On this clonotype itself: A junction end diverges from the germline sequence, so it may reflect a read error. The chain's CDR3 is CASSPGIGGNYEQFF. The DNA for the CDR3 is TGTGCCAGCAGCCCCGGGATAGGGGGCAACTACGAGCAGTTTTTC. The genes are TRBV11-3 and TRBJ2-7, with 7 bases aligning to TRBD1. CDR1 is SGHNT, CDR2 YENEEA, per germline. The CDR3 length is 15 residues. The entire variable domain, with the rest obtained from reference TRBV11-3 and TRBJ2-7, is as follows: EAGVVQSPRYKIIEKKQPVAFWCNPISGHNTLYWYLQNLGQGPELLIRYENEEAVDDSQLPKDRFSAERLKGVDSTLKIQPAELGDSAVYLCASSPGIGGNYEQFFGPGTRLTVT.

As to this clonotype: A read error may account for a junction end that differs from germline. The chain uses TRBV24-1 and TRBJ2-1; 10 bases fit TRBD2. CDR3 length: 15 residues. Germline assignment: CDR1 KGHDR and CDR2 SFDVKD. The CDR3 reads CVTSDGAGGLAELFF. The CDR3 DNA sequence: TGTGTCACCAGTGATGGAGCGGGAGGGCTGGCTGAGCTGTTCTTC.

In this sample, this clonotype turned up once. The chain combines TRBV6-1 with TRBJ2-1; tentatively, D is TRBD2 (6 bases). Germline assignment: CDR1 MNHNS and CDR2 SASEGT. This CDR3 is built from 15 residues. V was trimmed by 11 bases and J by 9 bases, leaving 26 bases between them. The CDR3: CAGPPTRRRVLEQFF. DNA for the CDR3: TGTGCCGGCCCCCCGACGAGGAGGAGGGTCCTTGAGCAGTTCTTC.

A single count supports this clonotype. This rearrangement joins TRBV11-2 to TRBJ2-7; 7 nucleotides agree with TRBD2. Germline assignment: CDR1 SGHAT and CDR2 FQNNGV. V trimming: 5 bases; J trimming: 6 bases; junction bases outside the gene matches: 16. CDR3 length: 16 residues. CDR3 DNA: TGTGCCAGCAGCCACGGCCGGAGGACCTCGGGAGGCGAGCAGTACTTC. It yields the protein CASSHGRRTSGGEQYF.